This is a list of T cell receptor beta chains from one sample in a study of blood T cell repertoires in COVID-19. The protocol was immunoSEQ multiplex PCR, while the TCRdb copy is restricted to in-frame clones and leaves out a portion. The repertoire holds roughly 200,000 clones, with 85% to 90% as singletons. Sequenced sample: peripheral blood. The source of these receptors is a man aged 80 or over with acute or convalescent COVID-19. Each CDR3 is given without its conserved first and last residue.

TRBV14 | ASSPNRDGTEAF
TRBV27 | ASRAGTGFAEQY
TRBV6-5 | ASSRPGQGVYGYT
TRBV27 | ASSSTGGSPLH
TRBV27 | ASSLRENYGYT
TRBV12-5 | ASGSPQGVLAAFYEQY
TRBV12-2 | ASRRAGQGTDTQY
TRBV9 | ASSIAGSDNEQF
TRBV6-6 | ASNERTGHGNTIY
TRBV5-5 | ASSLIGGELETQY
TRBV5-1 | ASSLLGSNSPLH
TRBV24-1 | ATSGGSGNTIY
TRBV19 | ASSPSQGTGNTIY
TRBV6-6 | ASKPPGTGGNPLH
TRBV7-3 | ASSPSGAGAYNEQF
TRBV19 | ASSTGQQETQY
TRBV5-1 | ASSLLTGRVETQY
TRBV7-2 | ASSVTSGSGNEQF
TRBV11-2 | ASSSSRLAGGNEQY